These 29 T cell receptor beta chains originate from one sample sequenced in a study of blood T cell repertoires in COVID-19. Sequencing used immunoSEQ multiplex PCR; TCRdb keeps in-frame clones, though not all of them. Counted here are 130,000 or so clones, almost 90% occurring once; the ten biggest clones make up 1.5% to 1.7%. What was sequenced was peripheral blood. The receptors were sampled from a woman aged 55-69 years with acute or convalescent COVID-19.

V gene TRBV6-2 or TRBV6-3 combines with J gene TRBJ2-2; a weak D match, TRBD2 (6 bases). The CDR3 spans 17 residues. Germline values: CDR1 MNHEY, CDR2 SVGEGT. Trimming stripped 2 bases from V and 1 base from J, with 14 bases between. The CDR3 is CASSYPGLRWNTGELFF. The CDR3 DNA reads TGTGCCAGCAGTTACCCGGGACTGCGGTGGAACACCGGGGAGCTGTTTTTT.

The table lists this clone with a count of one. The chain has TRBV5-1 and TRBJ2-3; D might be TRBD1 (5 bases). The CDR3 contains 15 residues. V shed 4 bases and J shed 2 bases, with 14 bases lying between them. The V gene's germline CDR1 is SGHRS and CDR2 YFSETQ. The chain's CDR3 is CASSPEGATTDTQYF. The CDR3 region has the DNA TGCGCCAGCAGCCCTGAAGGGGCGACCACAGATACGCAGTATTTT. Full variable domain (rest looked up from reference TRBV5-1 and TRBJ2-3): KAGVTQTPRYLIKTRGQQVTLSCSPISGHRSVSWYQQTPGQGLQFLFEYFSETQRNKGNFPGRFSGRQFSNSRSEMNVSTLELGDSALYLCASSPEGATTDTQYFGPGTRLTVL.

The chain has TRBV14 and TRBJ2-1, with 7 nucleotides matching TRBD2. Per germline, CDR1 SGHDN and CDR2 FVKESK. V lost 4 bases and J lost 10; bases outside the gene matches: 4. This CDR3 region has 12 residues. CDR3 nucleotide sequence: TGTGCCAGCAGCCGGGAGGGTGGCGAGCAGTTCTTC. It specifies CASSREGGEQFF.

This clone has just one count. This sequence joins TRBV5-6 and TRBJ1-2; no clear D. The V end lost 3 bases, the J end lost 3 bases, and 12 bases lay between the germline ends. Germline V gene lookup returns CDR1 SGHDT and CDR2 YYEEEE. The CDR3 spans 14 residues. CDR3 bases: TGTGCCAGCAGCTGGGTCAGGATTGACTATGGCTACACCTTC. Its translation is CASSWVRIDYGYTF.

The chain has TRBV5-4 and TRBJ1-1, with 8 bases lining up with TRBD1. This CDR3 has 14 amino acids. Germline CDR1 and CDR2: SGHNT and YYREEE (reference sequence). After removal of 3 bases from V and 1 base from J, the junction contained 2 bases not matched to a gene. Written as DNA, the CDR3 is TGTGCCAGCAGCTCCGGGACAGGGAACACTGAAGCTTTCTTT. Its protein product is CASSSGTGNTEAFF.

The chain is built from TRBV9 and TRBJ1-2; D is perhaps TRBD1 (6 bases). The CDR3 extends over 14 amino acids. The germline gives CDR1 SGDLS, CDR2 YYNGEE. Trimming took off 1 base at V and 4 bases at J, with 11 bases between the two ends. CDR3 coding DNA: TGTGCCAGCAGCGTAACAGGGAAGGGCTATGGCTACACCTTC. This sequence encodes CASSVTGKGYGYTF.

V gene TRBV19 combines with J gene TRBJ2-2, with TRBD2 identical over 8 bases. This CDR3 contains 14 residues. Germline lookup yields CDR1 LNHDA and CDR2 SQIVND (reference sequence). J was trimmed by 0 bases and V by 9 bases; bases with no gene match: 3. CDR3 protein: CASLGLANTGELFF. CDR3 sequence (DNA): TGTGCCAGCCTGGGACTAGCGAACACCGGGGAGCTGTTTTTT.

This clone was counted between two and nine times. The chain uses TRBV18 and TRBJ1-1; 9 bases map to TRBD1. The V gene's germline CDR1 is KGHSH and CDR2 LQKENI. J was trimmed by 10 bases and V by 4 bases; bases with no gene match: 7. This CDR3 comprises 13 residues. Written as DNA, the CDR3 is TGTGCCAGCTCACGCGACTTGGACAGGGGAGCTTTCTTT. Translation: CASSRDLDRGAFF.

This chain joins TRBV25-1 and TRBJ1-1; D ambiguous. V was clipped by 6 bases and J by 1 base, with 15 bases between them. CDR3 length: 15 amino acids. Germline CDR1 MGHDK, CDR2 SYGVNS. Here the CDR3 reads CASSDAGSWNTEAFF. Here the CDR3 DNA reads TGTGCCAGCAGCGACGCCGGGAGCTGGAACACTGAAGCTTTCTTT.

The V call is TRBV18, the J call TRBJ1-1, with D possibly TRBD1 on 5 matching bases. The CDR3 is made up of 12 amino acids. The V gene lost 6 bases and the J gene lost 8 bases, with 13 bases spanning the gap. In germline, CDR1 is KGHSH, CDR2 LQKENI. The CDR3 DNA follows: TGTGCCAGCTCGCTCATCCAGGGCGAAGCTTTCTTT. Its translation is CASSLIQGEAFF.

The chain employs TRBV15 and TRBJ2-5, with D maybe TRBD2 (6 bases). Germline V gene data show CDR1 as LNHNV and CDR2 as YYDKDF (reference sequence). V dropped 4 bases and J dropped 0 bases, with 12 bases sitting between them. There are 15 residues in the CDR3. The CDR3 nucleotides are TGTGCCACCAGCACAAGCAGGGACTACCAAGAGACCCAGTACTTC. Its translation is CATSTSRDYQETQYF.

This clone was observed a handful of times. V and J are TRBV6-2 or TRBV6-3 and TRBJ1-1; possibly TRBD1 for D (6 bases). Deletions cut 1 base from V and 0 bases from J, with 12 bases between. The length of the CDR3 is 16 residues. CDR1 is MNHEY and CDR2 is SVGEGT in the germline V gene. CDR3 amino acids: CASSYYDRRMNTEAFF. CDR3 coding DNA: TGTGCCAGCAGTTACTATGACAGGCGGATGAACACTGAAGCTTTCTTT.

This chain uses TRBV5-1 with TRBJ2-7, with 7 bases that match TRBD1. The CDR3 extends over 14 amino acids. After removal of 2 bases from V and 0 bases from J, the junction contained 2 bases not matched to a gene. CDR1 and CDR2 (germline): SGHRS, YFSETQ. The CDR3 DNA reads TGCGCCAGCAGCTTTCGGACAGGCTCCTACGAGCAGTACTTC. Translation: CASSFRTGSYEQYF.

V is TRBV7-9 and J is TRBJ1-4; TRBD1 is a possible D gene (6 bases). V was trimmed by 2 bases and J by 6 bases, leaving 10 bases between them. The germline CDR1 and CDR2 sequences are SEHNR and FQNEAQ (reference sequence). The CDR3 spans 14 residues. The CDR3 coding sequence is TGTGCCAGCAGCTTATACAGGGCTCATGAAAAACTGTTTTTT. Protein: CASSLYRAHEKLFF.

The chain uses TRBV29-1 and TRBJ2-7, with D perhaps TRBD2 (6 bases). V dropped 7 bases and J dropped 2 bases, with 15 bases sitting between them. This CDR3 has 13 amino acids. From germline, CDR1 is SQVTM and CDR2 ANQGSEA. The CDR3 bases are TGCAGCGGTTTTATGGCGGGGACCTACGAGCAGTACTTC. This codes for CSGFMAGTYEQYF.

The CDR3 DNA follows: TGTGCCAGCAGCCCCAATAGGGGGACAGGGACAAATCAGCCCCAGCATTTT. It encodes CASSPNRGTGTNQPQHF. The V call is TRBV16, the J call TRBJ1-5; TRBD1 agrees at 9 bases. CDR3 length: 17 residues. Germline CDR1 reads KGHSY; CDR2 reads FQNENV. With 4 bases clipped from V and 4 bases from J, the junction kept 11 bases outside the gene matches. Drawing the rest from reference TRBV16 and TRBJ1-5, the complete variable domain is GEEVAQTPKHLVRGEGQKAKLYCAPIKGHSYVFWYQQVLKNEFKFLISFQNENVFDETGMPKERFSAKCLPNSPCSLEIQATKLEDSAVYFCASSPNRGTGTNQPQHFGDGTRLSIL.

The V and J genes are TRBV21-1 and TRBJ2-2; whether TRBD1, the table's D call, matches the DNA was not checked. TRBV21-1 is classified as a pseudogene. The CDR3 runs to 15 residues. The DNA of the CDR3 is TGTGCCAGCACCCTCCCCCGACAGGCCCCCGGGGAGCTGTTTTTT. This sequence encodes CASTLPRQAPGELFF.

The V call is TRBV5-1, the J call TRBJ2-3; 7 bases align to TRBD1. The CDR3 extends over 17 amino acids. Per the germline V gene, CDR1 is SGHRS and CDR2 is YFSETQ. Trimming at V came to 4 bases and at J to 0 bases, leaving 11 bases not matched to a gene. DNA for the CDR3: TGCGCCAGCAGCGGTCCGGGACAGCCGTCTAGCACAGATACGCAGTATTTT. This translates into CASSGPGQPSSTDTQYF.

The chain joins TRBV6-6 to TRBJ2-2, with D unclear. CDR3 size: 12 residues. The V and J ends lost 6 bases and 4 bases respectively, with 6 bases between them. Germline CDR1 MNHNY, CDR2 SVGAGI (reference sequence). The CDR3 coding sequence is TGTGCCAGCAGGCGTAGCACCGGGGAGCTGTTTTTT. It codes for CASRRSTGELFF.

The CDR3, as DNA: TGTGCCAGCAGCCCCTATCCCACCCCCTACGAGCAGTACTTC. Its protein product is CASSPYPTPYEQYF. The rearrangement joins TRBV14 to TRBJ2-7; D remains ambiguous. From germline, CDR1 is SGHDN and CDR2 FVKESK. The CDR3 is made up of 14 amino acids. V lost 4 bases and J lost 2, with 12 bases in between.

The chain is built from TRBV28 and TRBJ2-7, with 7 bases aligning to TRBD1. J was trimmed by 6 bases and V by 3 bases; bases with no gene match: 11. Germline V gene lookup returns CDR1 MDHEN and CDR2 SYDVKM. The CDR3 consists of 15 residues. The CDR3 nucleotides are TGTGCCAGCAGTTTGATCAGTAAGGGGGCTGGCGAGCAGTACTTC. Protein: CASSLISKGAGEQYF.

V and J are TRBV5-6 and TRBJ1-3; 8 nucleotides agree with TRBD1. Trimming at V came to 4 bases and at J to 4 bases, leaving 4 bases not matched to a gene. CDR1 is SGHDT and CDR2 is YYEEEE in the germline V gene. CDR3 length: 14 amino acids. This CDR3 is CASSRRGRGNTIYF. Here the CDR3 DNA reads TGTGCCAGCAGCCGCAGGGGGCGCGGAAACACCATATATTTT.

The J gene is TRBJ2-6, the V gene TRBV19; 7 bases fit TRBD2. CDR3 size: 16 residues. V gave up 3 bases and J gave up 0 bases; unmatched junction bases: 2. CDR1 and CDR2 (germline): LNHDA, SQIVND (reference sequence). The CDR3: CASSMGRGSGANVLTF. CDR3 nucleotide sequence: TGTGCCAGTAGTATGGGGAGGGGCTCTGGGGCCAACGTCCTGACTTTC.

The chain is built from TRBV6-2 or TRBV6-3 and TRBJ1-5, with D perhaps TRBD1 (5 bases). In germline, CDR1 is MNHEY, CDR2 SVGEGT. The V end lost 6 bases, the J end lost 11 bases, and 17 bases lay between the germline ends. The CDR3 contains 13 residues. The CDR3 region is CASSLGTRGTQHF. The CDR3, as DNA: TGTGCCAGCAGCCTCGGGACTCGGGGGACCCAGCATTTT.

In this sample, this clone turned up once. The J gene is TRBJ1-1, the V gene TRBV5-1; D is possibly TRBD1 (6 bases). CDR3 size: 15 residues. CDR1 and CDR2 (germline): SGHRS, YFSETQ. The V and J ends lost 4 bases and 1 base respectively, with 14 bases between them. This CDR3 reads CASSGNTGQNTEAFF. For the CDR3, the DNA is TGCGCCAGCAGCGGAAACACAGGGCAGAACACTGAAGCTTTCTTT.

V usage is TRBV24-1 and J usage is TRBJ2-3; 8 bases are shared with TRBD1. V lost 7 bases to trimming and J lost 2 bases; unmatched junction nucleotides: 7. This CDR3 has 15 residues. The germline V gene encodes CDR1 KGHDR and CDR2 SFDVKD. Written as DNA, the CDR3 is TGTGCCACCAGCGGACAGGGATTTTCCACAGATACGCAGTATTTT. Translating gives CATSGQGFSTDTQYF.

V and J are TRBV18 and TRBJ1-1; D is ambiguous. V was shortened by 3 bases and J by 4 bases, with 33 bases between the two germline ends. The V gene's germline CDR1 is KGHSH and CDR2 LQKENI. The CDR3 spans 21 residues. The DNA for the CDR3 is TGTGCCAGCTCACCGCTCCGGGGAAGGGTGGGTTTAGAGGAGTTGAGCACTGAAGCTTTCTTT. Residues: CASSPLRGRVGLEELSTEAFF. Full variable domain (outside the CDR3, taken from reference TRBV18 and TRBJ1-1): NAGVMQNPRHLVRRRGQEARLRCSPMKGHSHVYWYRQLPEEGLKFMVYLQKENIIDESGMPKERFSAEFPKEGPSILRIQQVVRGDSAAYFCASSPLRGRVGLEELSTEAFFGQGTRLTVV.

CDR3 sequence (DNA): TGTGCCAGCAGCATCAATGGACCGGGACAGTCGAACACCGGGGAGCTGTTTTTT. It is translated as CASSINGPGQSNTGELFF. The rearrangement uses TRBV7-6 and TRBJ2-2; 7 nucleotides agree with TRBD1. The J segment lost 0 bases and the V segment lost 5 bases, leaving 12 bases of the junction unmatched. This CDR3 spans 18 amino acids. Germline CDR1 and CDR2: SGHVS and FNYEAQ.

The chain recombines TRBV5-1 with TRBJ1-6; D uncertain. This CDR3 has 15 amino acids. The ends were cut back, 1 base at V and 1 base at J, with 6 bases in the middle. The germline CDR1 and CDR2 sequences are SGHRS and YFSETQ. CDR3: CASSLTASYNSPLHF. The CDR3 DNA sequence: TGCGCCAGCAGCTTGACAGCTTCCTATAATTCACCCCTCCACTTT.